This record looks at one T cell receptor (beta chain) sequence and its context. Its antigen is as yet unknown. V was pared by 7 bases and J by 5 bases, with 17 bases of the junction left unmatched. CDR1 SGHRS and CDR2 YFSETQ come from the germline V gene. CDR3 size: 17 residues. This record comes from a study of cytomegalovirus exposure and HLA in healthy donors. Regarding the study as a whole: It has been reported that TCR beta sequences accurately predicted the HLA-A and HLA-B alleles of most subjects. TCR beta chains associated with HLA were, in a later analysis, more clonally expanded than equally common others.

Vbeta (60) and Jbeta (13) primers were used in the PCR. Methods used by the authors: In a later analysis, 79 million or so unique TCR beta chains included roughly 11 million shared by two or more donors. Clones were read by immunoSEQ multiplex PCR, and TCRdb kept only the in-frame ones, dropping some. D and trimming come from the DNA, and the V and J calls and clone size come from that table. The sample consists of over 85,000 clones, about four fifths of them appearing once. The sample taken for sequencing was PBMCs. The chain combines TRBV5-1 with TRBJ2-3; 9 bases map to TRBD2. This TCR derives from a middle-aged man in good health and CMV-seropositive. In DNA, the CDR3 is TGCGCCAGCCCCCCGGTTAGCGGGAGAGGCGTCGGAGATACGCAGTATTTT. Its protein is CASPPVSGRGVGDTQYF.